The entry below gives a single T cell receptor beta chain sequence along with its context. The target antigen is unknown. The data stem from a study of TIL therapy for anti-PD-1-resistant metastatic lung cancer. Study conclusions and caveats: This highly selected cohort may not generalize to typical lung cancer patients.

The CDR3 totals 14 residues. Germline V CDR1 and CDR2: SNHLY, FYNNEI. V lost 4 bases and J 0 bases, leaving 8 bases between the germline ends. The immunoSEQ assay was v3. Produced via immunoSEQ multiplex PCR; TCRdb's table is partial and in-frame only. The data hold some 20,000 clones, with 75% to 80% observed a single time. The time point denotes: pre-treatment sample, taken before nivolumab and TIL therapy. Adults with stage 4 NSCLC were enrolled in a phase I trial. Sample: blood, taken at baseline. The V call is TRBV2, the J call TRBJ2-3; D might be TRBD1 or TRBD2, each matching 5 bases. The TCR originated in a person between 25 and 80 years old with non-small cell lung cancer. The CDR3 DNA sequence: TGTGCCAGCAGTGGGGGGTTGAGCACAGATACGCAGTATTTT. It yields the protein CASSGGLSTDTQYF. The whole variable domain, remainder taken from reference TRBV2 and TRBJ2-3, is EPEVTQTPSHQVTQMGQEVILRCVPISNHLYFYWYRQILGQKVEFLVSFYNNEISEKSEIFDDQFSVERPDGSNFTLKIRSTKLEDSAMYFCASSGGLSTDTQYFGPGTRLTVL.